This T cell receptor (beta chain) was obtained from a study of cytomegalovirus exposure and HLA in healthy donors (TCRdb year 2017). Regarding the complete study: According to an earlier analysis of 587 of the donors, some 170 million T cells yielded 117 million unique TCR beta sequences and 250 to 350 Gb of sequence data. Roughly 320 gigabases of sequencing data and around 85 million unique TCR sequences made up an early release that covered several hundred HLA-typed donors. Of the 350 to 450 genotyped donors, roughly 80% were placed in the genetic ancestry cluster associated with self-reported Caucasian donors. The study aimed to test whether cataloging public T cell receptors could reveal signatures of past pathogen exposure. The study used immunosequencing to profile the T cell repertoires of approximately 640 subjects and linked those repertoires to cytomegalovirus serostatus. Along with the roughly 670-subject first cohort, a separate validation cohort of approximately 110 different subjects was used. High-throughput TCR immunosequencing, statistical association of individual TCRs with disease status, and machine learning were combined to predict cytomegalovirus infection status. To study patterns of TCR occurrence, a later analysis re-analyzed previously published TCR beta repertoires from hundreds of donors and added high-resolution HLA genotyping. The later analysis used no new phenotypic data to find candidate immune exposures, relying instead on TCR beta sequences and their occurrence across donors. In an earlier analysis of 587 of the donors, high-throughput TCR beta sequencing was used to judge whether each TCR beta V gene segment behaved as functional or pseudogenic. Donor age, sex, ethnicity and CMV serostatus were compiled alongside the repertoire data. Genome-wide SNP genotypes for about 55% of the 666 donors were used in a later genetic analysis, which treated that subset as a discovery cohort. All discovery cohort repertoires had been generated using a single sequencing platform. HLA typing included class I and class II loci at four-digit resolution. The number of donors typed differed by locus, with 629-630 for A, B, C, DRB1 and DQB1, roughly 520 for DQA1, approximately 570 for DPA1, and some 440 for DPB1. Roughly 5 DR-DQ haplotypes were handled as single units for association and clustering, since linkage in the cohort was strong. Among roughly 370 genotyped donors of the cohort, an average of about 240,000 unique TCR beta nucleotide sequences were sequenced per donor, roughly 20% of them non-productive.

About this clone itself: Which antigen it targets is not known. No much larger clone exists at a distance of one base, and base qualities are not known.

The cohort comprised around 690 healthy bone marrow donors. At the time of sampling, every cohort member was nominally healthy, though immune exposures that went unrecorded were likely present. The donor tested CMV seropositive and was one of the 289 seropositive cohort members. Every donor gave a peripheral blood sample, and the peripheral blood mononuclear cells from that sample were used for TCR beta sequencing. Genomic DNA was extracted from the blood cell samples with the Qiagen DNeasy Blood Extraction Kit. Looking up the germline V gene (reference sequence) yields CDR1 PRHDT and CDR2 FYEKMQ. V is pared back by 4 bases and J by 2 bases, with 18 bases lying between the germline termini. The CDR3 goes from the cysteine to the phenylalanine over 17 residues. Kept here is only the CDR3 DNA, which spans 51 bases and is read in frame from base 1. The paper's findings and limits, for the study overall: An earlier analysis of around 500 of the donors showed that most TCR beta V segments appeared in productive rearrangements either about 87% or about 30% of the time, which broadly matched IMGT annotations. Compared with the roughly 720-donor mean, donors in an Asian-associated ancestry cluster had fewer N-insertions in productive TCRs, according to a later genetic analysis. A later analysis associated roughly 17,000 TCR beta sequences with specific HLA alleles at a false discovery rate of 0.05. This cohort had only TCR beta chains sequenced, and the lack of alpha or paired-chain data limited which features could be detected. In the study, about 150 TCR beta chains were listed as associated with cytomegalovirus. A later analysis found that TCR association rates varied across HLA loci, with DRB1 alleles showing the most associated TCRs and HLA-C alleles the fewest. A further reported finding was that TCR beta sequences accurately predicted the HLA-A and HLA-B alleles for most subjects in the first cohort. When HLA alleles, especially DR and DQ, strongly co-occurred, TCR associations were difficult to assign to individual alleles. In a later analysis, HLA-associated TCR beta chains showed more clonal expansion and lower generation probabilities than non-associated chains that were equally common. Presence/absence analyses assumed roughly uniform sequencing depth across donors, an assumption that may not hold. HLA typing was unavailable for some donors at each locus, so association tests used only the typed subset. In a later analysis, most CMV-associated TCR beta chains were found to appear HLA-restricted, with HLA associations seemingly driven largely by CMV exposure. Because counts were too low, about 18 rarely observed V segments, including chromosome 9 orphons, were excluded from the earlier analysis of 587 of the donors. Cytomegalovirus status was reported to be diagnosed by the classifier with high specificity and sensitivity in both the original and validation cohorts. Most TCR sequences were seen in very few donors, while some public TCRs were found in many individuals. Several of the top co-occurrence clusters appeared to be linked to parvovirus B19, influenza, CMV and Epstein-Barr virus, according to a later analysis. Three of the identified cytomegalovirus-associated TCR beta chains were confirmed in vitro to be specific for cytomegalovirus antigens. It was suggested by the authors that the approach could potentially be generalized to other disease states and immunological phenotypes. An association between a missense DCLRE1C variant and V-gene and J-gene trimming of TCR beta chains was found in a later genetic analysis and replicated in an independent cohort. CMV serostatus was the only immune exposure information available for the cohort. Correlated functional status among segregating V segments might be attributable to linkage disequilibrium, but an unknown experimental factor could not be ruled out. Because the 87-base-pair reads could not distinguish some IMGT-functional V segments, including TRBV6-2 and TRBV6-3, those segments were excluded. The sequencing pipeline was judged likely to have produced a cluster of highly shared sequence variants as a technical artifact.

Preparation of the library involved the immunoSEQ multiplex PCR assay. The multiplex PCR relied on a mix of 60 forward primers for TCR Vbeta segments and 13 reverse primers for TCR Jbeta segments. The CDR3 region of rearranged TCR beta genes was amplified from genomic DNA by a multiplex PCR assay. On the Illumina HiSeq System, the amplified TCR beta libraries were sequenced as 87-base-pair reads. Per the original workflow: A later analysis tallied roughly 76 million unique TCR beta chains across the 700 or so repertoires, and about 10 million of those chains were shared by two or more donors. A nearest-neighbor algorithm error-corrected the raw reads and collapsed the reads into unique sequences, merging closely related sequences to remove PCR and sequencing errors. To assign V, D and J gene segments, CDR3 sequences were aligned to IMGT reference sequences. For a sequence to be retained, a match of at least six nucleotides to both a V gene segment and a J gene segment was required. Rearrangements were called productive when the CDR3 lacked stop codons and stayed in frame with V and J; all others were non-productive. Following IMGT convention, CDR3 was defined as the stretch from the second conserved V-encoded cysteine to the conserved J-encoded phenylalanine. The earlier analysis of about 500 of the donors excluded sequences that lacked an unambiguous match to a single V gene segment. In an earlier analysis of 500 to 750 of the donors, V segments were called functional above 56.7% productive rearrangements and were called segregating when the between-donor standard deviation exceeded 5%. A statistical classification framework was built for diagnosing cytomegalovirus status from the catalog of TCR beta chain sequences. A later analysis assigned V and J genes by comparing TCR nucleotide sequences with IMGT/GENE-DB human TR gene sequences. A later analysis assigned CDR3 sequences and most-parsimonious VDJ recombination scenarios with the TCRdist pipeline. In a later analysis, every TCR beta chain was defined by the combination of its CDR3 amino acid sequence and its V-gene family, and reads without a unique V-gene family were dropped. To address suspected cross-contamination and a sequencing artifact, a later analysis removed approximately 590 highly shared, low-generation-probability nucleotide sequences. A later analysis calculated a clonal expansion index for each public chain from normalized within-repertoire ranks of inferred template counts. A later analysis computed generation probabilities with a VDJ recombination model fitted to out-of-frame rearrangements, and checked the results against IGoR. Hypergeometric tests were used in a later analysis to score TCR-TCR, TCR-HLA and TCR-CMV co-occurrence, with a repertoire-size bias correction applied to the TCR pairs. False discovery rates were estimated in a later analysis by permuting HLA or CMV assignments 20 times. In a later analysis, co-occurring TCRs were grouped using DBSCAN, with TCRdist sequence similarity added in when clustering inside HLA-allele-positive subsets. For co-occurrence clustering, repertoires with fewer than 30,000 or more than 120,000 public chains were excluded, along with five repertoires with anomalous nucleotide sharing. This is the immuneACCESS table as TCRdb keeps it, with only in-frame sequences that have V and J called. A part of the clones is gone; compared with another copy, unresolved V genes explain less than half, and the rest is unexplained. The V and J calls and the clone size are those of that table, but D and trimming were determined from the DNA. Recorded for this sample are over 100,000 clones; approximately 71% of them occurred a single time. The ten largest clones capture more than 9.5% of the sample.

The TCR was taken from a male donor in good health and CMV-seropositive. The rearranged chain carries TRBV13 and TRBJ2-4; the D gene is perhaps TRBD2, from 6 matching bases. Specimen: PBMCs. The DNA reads TGTGCCAGCAGCTCCCGGGGGTCACCCTATCCCAAAAACATTCAGTACTTC. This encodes CASSSRGSPYPKNIQYF.